The present entry profiles one T cell receptor beta chain with its context. The germline V gene encodes CDR1 SGDLS and CDR2 YYNGEE. Trimming removed 0 bases at V and 4 bases at J, with 4 bases between. This CDR3 has 13 residues. Per the authors' pipeline: Quantification of nucleated cells was approximated via reference gene primer amplification. Repertoires were generated with immunoSEQ multiplex PCR, while TCRdb's copy carries only in-frame clones and drops some. Clonal size and the V and J genes are those of that table, whereas D and trimming came from the DNA. The top ten hold about 30% of the sample, which has tens of thousands of clones, 65% to 80% seen once. The sample is drawn from a study of blood T cell repertoires in COVID-19. Study-level background: Acute and convalescent COVID-19 specimens originated in the United States, Italy and Spain. The analysed material was cDNA or gDNA that came from T cells, B-cell-depleted T cells, or PBMCs.

The TCR originated in a man in his sixties with active or convalescent COVID-19. Material: peripheral blood. The gene calls are TRBV9 and TRBJ2-2; D remains unclear. DNA for the CDR3: TGTGCCAGCAGCGTAGAGCCCACCGGGGAGCTGTTTTTT. Amino acid sequence: CASSVEPTGELFF. Variable domain in full (rest from reference TRBV9 and TRBJ2-2): DSGVTQTPKHLITATGQRVTLRCSPRSGDLSVYWYQQSLDQGLQFLIQYYNGEERAKGNILERFSAQQFPDLHSELNLSSLELGDSALYFCASSVEPTGELFFGEGSRLTVL.